This TCR beta chain was retrieved from a study of T cell responses to AZD1222 COVID-19 vaccine. V was shortened by 4 bases and J by 4 bases, with 15 bases between the two germline ends. The CDR3 is 15 amino acids. The germline gives CDR1 SGHTS, CDR2 YDEGEE. Some second doses came at about 4 weeks and others at about 12 weeks; these were pooled. Profiled with immunoSEQ multiplex PCR; TCRdb holds only in-frame clones, not every one. The top ten hold about 5% of the sample, which has tens of thousands of clones, 70% to 90% seen once. Findings of the study overall: In a largely white British group with more females than males, clonal diversity was possibly underestimated. The study found vaccine-associated CD4 TCRs spanning spike, dominant at 160-218 and 743-854. Following two doses of AZD1222, Spike-specific TCR breadth and depth rose.

A few counts support this clone. Its antigen is unknown. The chain carries TRBV5-8 and TRBJ1-5, with D possibly being TRBD1 (6 bases). The sequencing used peripheral blood, collected 28 days after the second AZD1222 dose. The sequence was obtained from an adult who received the AZD1222 COVID-19 vaccine. This chain's CDR3 is CASSRRGGPNQPQHF. The CDR3 nucleotides are TGTGCCAGCAGCCGGAGGGGGGGACCAAATCAGCCCCAGCATTTT.